This T cell receptor (beta chain) was identified during a study of blood T cell repertoires in COVID-19. Study information: Samples representing acute and convalescent COVID-19 were sourced from the United States, Italy and Spain. PBMCs, B-cell-depleted T cells, or T cells provided the cDNA or gDNA that made up the material.

Germline CDR1 and CDR2: LNHNV and YYDKDF (reference sequence). The CDR3 sequence is 15 residues long. V was clipped by 8 bases and J by 3 bases; unmatched bases: 10. Repertoires were generated with immunoSEQ multiplex PCR, while TCRdb's copy carries only in-frame clones and drops some. The profile shows around 280,000 clones, 90% of them singletons. Participant age was roughly 18 to 95 years, and participants resided in roughly 24 US areas. The sample taken for sequencing was PBMCs or T cells enriched from blood (not recorded which). The chain combines TRBV15 with TRBJ2-3; TRBD2 aligns across 8 bases. This clonotype was sampled from a woman aged 18-29 years with acute COVID-19. CDR3 amino acids: CATLPPGGPTDTQYF. DNA for the CDR3: TGTGCCACCCTCCCTCCGGGAGGGCCGACAGATACGCAGTATTTT.